This is a list of T cell receptor beta chains from one sample in a study of CXCR3-negative and CXCR3-positive naive CD8 T cells. Following a re-call of the 5' RACE reads, TCRdb has one entry per CDR3 protein and lacks DNA. The sample table sets out 56,000 or so distinct CDR3 sequences. The source material was memory CD8+ T cells from blood. The receptors were gathered from a human donor in good health. Some clones in this sample may be carry-over from other donors' samples. The CDR3 runs from the conserved cysteine through the conserved F or W. Fields, in order: J gene, V gene, CDR3 protein.

j_gene: TRBJ2-1; v_gene: TRBV5-1; CDR3aa: CASSRTSSGDYNEQFF
j_gene: TRBJ2-1; v_gene: TRBV29-1; CDR3aa: CSVEDPNRWLAGGPIYNEQFF
j_gene: TRBJ1-5; v_gene: TRBV21-1; CDR3aa: CASSNRRDSNQPQHF
j_gene: TRBJ2-1; v_gene: TRBV12-3/TRBV12-4; CDR3aa: CASSRSGGSYNEQFF
j_gene: TRBJ2-7; v_gene: TRBV28; CDR3aa: CASSFPGGFPYEQYF
j_gene: TRBJ1-1; v_gene: TRBV7-9; CDR3aa: CASSLTEQGGTEAFF
j_gene: TRBJ2-7; v_gene: TRBV28; CDR3aa: CASSFSPRGEQYF
j_gene: TRBJ2-1; v_gene: TRBV7-8; CDR3aa: CASSLREALYNEQFF
j_gene: TRBJ2-7; v_gene: TRBV5-1; CDR3aa: CASSLTGTYEQYF
j_gene: TRBJ2-1; v_gene: TRBV28; CDR3aa: CASSWGQGLNEQFF
j_gene: TRBJ2-1; v_gene: TRBV20-1; CDR3aa: CGRLVYNEQFF
j_gene: TRBJ1-1; v_gene: TRBV5-1; CDR3aa: CASSFPGAGEAFF
j_gene: TRBJ2-7; v_gene: TRBV20-1; CDR3aa: CSARDREAPSYEQYF
j_gene: TRBJ2-3; v_gene: TRBV27; CDR3aa: CASSSHPTDTQYF
j_gene: TRBJ2-7; v_gene: TRBV29-1; CDR3aa: CSVEVAGEEDYEQYF
j_gene: TRBJ2-1; v_gene: TRBV7-3; CDR3aa: CASSLSGGRGSYNEQFF
j_gene: TRBJ1-6; v_gene: TRBV27; CDR3aa: CASSFHNSPLHF
j_gene: TRBJ2-7; v_gene: TRBV7-6; CDR3aa: CASSLVQYGGSPYEQYF
j_gene: TRBJ2-5; v_gene: TRBV9; CDR3aa: CASSSDGGQETQYF
j_gene: TRBJ1-5; v_gene: TRBV27; CDR3aa: CASSLGAGQPQHF
j_gene: TRBJ1-4; v_gene: TRBV29-1; CDR3aa: CSVGLPREKLFF
j_gene: TRBJ2-1; v_gene: TRBV28; CDR3aa: CASSLRTDLNEQFF
j_gene: TRBJ2-5; v_gene: TRBV10-3; CDR3aa: CAISDLGQGTQYF
j_gene: TRBJ1-2; v_gene: TRBV29-1; CDR3aa: CSVEDGSRADYGYTF
j_gene: TRBJ2-3; v_gene: TRBV29-1; CDR3aa: CSVEDPTGGLVDTQYF
j_gene: TRBJ2-1; v_gene: TRBV11-2; CDR3aa: CASSPEGRDEVF
j_gene: TRBJ2-3; v_gene: TRBV10-3; CDR3aa: CAISDLGGSTDTQYF
j_gene: TRBJ1-1; v_gene: TRBV6-2/TRBV6-3; CDR3aa: CASSYNEDTEAFF
j_gene: TRBJ2-7; v_gene: TRBV15; CDR3aa: CATSRDGTGSHEQYF
j_gene: TRBJ2-7; v_gene: TRBV25-1; CDR3aa: CASSAAQGIEQYF
j_gene: TRBJ2-4; v_gene: TRBV10-2; CDR3aa: CASSEWGPKNIQYF
j_gene: TRBJ1-5; v_gene: TRBV4-2; CDR3aa: CASSQERGTGQPQHF
j_gene: TRBJ2-7; v_gene: TRBV7-2; CDR3aa: CASSLGGRAYEQYF
j_gene: TRBJ2-1; v_gene: TRBV15; CDR3aa: CATSRGGQGMFDEQFF
j_gene: TRBJ1-1; v_gene: TRBV29-1; CDR3aa: CSVLTAMNTEAFF
j_gene: TRBJ1-1; v_gene: TRBV24-1; CDR3aa: CATSDRVNTEAFF
j_gene: TRBJ2-7; v_gene: TRBV2; CDR3aa: CASLPLDRAYEQYF
j_gene: TRBJ1-2; v_gene: TRBV29-1; CDR3aa: CSVERDRVNGYTF
j_gene: TRBJ1-5; v_gene: TRBV12-3/TRBV12-4; CDR3aa: CASSLEGRLSNQPQHF
j_gene: TRBJ2-1; v_gene: TRBV29-1; CDR3aa: CSVEDGAGGSYNEQFF
j_gene: TRBJ2-7; v_gene: TRBV20-1; CDR3aa: CSARDQGTDYEQYF
j_gene: TRBJ2-1; v_gene: TRBV6-5; CDR3aa: CASTGQLSYNEQFF
j_gene: TRBJ2-3; v_gene: TRBV20-1; CDR3aa: CSARVLRTGTDTQYF
j_gene: TRBJ1-4; v_gene: TRBV29-1; CDR3aa: CSVNLDREPEKLFF
j_gene: TRBJ2-3; v_gene: TRBV2; CDR3aa: CASNPIEVFVGTDTQYF
j_gene: TRBJ2-5; v_gene: TRBV10-3; CDR3aa: CAISESDRTETQYF
j_gene: TRBJ2-2; v_gene: TRBV4-3; CDR3aa: CASSQDLLSGAGELFF
j_gene: TRBJ1-1; v_gene: TRBV7-9; CDR3aa: CASIRGRTEAFF